This TCR beta chain is from a study of blood T cell repertoires in COVID-19. Only in-frame clones appear in the TCRdb table, and some are missing; sequencing was by immunoSEQ multiplex PCR. Found here are tens of thousands of clones, around 80% of them singletons; the top ten hold around 5.2%. This CDR3 spans 14 amino acids. The V segment lost 2 bases and the J segment 4 bases; nucleotides outside the gene matches: 4. CDR1 is MNHEY and CDR2 is SMNVEV in the germline V gene (reference sequence). This clone was seen only once. The sequencing sample was made of peripheral blood. The source of this sequence is a human donor in a cohort sampled during active COVID-19. This rearrangement joins TRBV27 to TRBJ2-7; 8 bases align to TRBD1. The CDR3 nucleotides are TGTGCCAGCAGTTTACTGCAGGGGGCTTACGAGCAGTACTTC. Encoded protein: CASSLLQGAYEQYF.